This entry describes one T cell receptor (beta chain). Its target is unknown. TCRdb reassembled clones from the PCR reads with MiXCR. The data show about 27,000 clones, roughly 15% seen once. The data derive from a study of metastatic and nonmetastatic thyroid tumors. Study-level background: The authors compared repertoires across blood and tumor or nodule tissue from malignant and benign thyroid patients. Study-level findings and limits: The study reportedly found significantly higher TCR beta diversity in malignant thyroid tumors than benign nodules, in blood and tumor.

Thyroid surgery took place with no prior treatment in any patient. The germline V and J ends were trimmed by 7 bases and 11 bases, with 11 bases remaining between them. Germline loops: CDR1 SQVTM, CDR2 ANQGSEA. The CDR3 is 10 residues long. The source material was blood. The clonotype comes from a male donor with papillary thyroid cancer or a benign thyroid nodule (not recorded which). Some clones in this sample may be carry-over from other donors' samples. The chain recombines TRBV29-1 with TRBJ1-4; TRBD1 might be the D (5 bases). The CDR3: CSAGDSKLFF. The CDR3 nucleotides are TGCAGCGCCGGAGACAGCAAACTGTTTTTT.